This is a list of T cell receptor beta chains from one sample in a study of blood T cell repertoires in COVID-19. Measured with immunoSEQ multiplex PCR; TCRdb has only the in-frame clones, and not every one. This table holds fewer than 450,000 clones, around 90% found once. Sample: PBMCs or T cells enriched from blood (not recorded which). The origin of the receptors is a woman in her 40s with acute COVID-19. Each CDR3 is given with its conserved first and last residue. A D gene is named only where the DNA matches it firmly. Clone size is shown for a subset of rows, as once, few, many or a class of expanded clone.

D gene | J gene | V gene | clone size | CDR3 DNA | CDR3 protein
NA | TRBJ1-1 | TRBV10-2 | NA | TGCGCCAGCAGTGAGGCCCGGTACACTGAAGCTTTCTTT | CASSEARYTEAFF
NA | TRBJ1-6 | TRBV10-3 | NA | TGTGCCATCAGTGAGACTGCAGGGAATTCACCCCTCCACTTT | CAISETAGNSPLHF
NA | TRBJ2-5 | TRBV6-2/TRBV6-3 | NA | TGTGCCAGCAGTTACACGGGGGGCGTCGAAGAGACCCAGTACTTC | CASSYTGGVEETQYF
NA | TRBJ1-4 | TRBV21-1 | NA | TGTGCCAGCAGCAAAGACCTCCAGGGGAGAGTTGAAAAACTGTTTTTT | CASSKDLQGRVEKLFF
TRBD1 | TRBJ2-1 | TRBV2 | once | TGTGCCAGCACTCAAGCGGACAGGGAGCAGTTCTTC | CASTQADREQFF
NA | TRBJ1-1 | TRBV27 | once | TGTGCCAGCAGTTTTTCCGGACGGGGCACTGAAGCTTTCTTT | CASSFSGRGTEAFF
TRBD2 | TRBJ2-2 | TRBV2 | NA | TGTGCCAGCAGTAACCCACTAGCGGGGGGGCCCCGGGGCGGGGAGCTGTTTTTT | CASSNPLAGGPRGGELFF
NA | TRBJ1-1 | TRBV5-1 | NA | TGCGCCAGCAGCTTGTATGGGGCATCGGGCACTGAAGCTTTCTTT | CASSLYGASGTEAFF
NA | TRBJ1-2 | TRBV5-1 | NA | TGCGCCAGCAGCTTGGCCCAGGGGCGCTTCTATGGCTACACCTTC | CASSLAQGRFYGYTF
NA | TRBJ1-5 | TRBV7-8 | NA | TGTGCCAGCAGCCCCCCGGGCAATCAGCCCCAGCATTTT | CASSPPGNQPQHF
NA | TRBJ1-4 | TRBV19 | NA | TGTGCCAGTAGTACCGAGACAATTAATGAAAAACTGTTTTTT | CASSTETINEKLFF
NA | TRBJ2-1 | TRBV19 | NA | TGTGCCAGTAGATGGGACTCCAATGAGCAGTTCTTC | CASRWDSNEQFF
TRBD1 | TRBJ2-7 | TRBV11-3 | NA | TGTGCCAGCAGCGGCCCCGGGACAGCCTACGAGCAGTACTTC | CASSGPGTAYEQYF
NA | TRBJ1-2 | TRBV7-9 | NA | TGTGCCAGCAGCTCCAGGGGAACGGGGTTCGGCTACACCTTC | CASSSRGTGFGYTF
NA | TRBJ1-5 | TRBV30 | NA | TGTGCCTGGAGCCGAGAGTATAGCAATCAGCCCCAGCATTTT | CAWSREYSNQPQHF
TRBD1 | TRBJ2-2 | TRBV19 | NA | TGTGCCAGTAGTATCACAGGGGAAAGCAGCGGGGAGCTGTTTTTT | CASSITGESSGELFF
TRBD2 | TRBJ2-7 | TRBV4-2 | NA | TGTGCCAGCAGCCAAGTGGCGGGGGAGTCCTACGAGCAGTACTTC | CASSQVAGESYEQYF
NA | TRBJ1-5 | TRBV2 | NA | TGTGCCAGCAGTGTCGGGAGAGCGCTTAATCAGCCCCAGCATTTT | CASSVGRALNQPQHF
TRBD1 | TRBJ2-2 | TRBV15 | NA | TGTGCCACCAGCAGAGATCCCCGGGACAGGGGGTTTTATTTCGGGGAGCTGTTTTTT | CATSRDPRDRGFYFGELFF
TRBD1 | TRBJ2-7 | TRBV29-1 | NA | TGCAGCGTCCCCCGAGTTGTGACAGGGGTCCTAATCTGCTACGAGCAGTACTTC | CSVPRVVTGVLICYEQYF
NA | TRBJ1-5 | TRBV12-3/TRBV12-4 | NA | TGTGCCAGCTCCTACAGCAATCAGCCCCAGCATTTT | CASSYSNQPQHF
NA | TRBJ1-1 | TRBV15 | NA | TGTGCCACCAGCAGAGGCCTAGTAACTGAAGCTTTCTTT | CATSRGLVTEAFF
TRBD1 | TRBJ2-7 | TRBV6-5 | NA | TGTGCCAGCAGTTACTCGTCAGGGACAGGCATGTACTTC | CASSYSSGTGMYF
NA | TRBJ2-6 | TRBV25-1 | NA | TGTGCCAGCAGTGACAGCTCTGGGGCCAACGTCCTGACTTTC | CASSDSSGANVLTF
NA | TRBJ1-1 | TRBV15 | NA | TGTGCCACCAGCAGATTCCCGACAGGCTTTAACACTGAAGCTTTCTTT | CATSRFPTGFNTEAFF
TRBD1 | TRBJ1-6 | TRBV30 | NA | TGTGCCTGGAGTGCCGGGACAGCGGTAGGTTCACCCCTCCACTTT | CAWSAGTAVGSPLHF
NA | TRBJ1-1 | TRBV12-3/TRBV12-4 | few | TGTGCCAGCAACACCGACCGGGGCACTGAAGCTTTCTTT | CASNTDRGTEAFF
NA | TRBJ1-1 | TRBV11-3 | NA | TGTGCCAGCAGCTTGTCAGGGCGGAACACTGAAGCTTTCTTT | CASSLSGRNTEAFF
TRBD1 | TRBJ2-7 | TRBV5-1 | NA | TGCGCCAGCAGCAGGGACAGGTTTGTCCTCGAGCAGTACTTC | CASSRDRFVLEQYF
TRBD2 | TRBJ2-7 | TRBV10-2 | NA | TGCGCCAGCAGTGAGTCCTCGCGGGGGACCCCCTACGAGCAGTACTTC | CASSESSRGTPYEQYF
NA | TRBJ2-6 | TRBV23-1 | NA | TGCGCCAGCAGTCAATCCCAGGGGCCCGGGGCCAACGTCCTGACTTTC | CASSQSQGPGANVLTF
TRBD2 | TRBJ2-5 | TRBV4-1 | NA | TGCGCCAGCAGCCTGGGACTAGCGGGGGGGACCCAGTACTTC | CASSLGLAGGTQYF
NA | TRBJ2-5 | TRBV30 | NA | TGTGCCTGGGAGGTCAGACAAGAGACCCAGTACTTC | CAWEVRQETQYF
TRBD1 | TRBJ2-5 | TRBV25-1 | NA | TGTGCCAGCAGTGAAGGACAGGGTTGGGAGACCCAGTACTTC | CASSEGQGWETQYF
TRBD2 | TRBJ2-3 | TRBV20-1 | once | TGCAGTGCTAGTAGCGGGGGGGCTCTCGAACAAACAGATACGCAGTATTTT | CSASSGGALEQTDTQYF
NA | TRBJ2-2 | TRBV4-2 | NA | TGTGCCAGCAGCCAAGAACTACGGCTCGACACCGGGGAGCTGTTTTTT | CASSQELRLDTGELFF
TRBD2 | TRBJ2-5 | TRBV27 | NA | TGTGCCAGCAGTTTGACTAGCGGGGAGGTAGAGACCCAGTACTTC | CASSLTSGEVETQYF
TRBD1 | TRBJ2-5 | TRBV6-1 | once | TGTGCCAGCAGTGAAGGGACAGGGGTTGGGGAGACCCAGTACTTC | CASSEGTGVGETQYF
TRBD1 | TRBJ2-7 | TRBV7-9 | NA | TGTGCCAGCAGCTCCCAACCCTTGACAGGGGGTAGATACGAGCAGTACTTC | CASSSQPLTGGRYEQYF
TRBD1 | TRBJ1-4 | TRBV27 | NA | TGTGCCAGCAGTTTAAAGTGGGACAGGTTATCGGCTAATGAAAAACTGTTTTTT | CASSLKWDRLSANEKLFF
TRBD1 | TRBJ1-5 | TRBV7-9 | NA | TGTGCCAGCAGCTTGGACAGGGCTCAGCCCCAGCATTTT | CASSLDRAQPQHF
NA | TRBJ1-4 | TRBV4-2 | NA | TGTGCCAGCAGCCAAATCATGCAGGGGACTAATGAAAAACTGTTTTTT | CASSQIMQGTNEKLFF
TRBD2 | TRBJ2-1 | TRBV9 | NA | TGTGCCAGCAGCGCAGACGCTAGCGGCGGGTCTTTTCATGAGCAGTTCTTC | CASSADASGGSFHEQFF
NA | TRBJ1-1 | TRBV2 | few | TGTGCCAGCAGTGAGACAGTAACTGAAGCTTTCTTT | CASSETVTEAFF
NA | TRBJ1-4 | TRBV19 | NA | TGTGCCAGTAGCATAAATCCGGGGGGTGAAAAACTGTTTTTT | CASSINPGGEKLFF
NA | TRBJ1-2 | TRBV7-9 | once | TGTGCCAGCAGCTCATTCGACAGGCCTAACTATGGCTACACCTTC | CASSSFDRPNYGYTF
NA | TRBJ2-7 | TRBV15 | NA | TGTGCCACCAGCAGAGAGTCCCTGGGGATGGGAGGCCGGTACTACGAGCAGTACTTC | CATSRESLGMGGRYYEQYF
NA | TRBJ1-5 | TRBV19 | NA | TGTGCCAGTAGTGTAACCCCCCCGGGGGGCCTTTTCTATAGCAATCAGCCCCAGCATTTT | CASSVTPPGGLFYSNQPQHF
NA | TRBJ1-5 | TRBV24-1 | NA | TGTGCCACCAGCCCCACCGGGAATCAGCCCCAGCATTTT | CATSPTGNQPQHF
TRBD1 | TRBJ1-6 | TRBV4-1 | NA | TGCGCCAGCAGCCAAGAAGGGGGCATATCCTATAATTCACCCCTCCACTTT | CASSQEGGISYNSPLHF
NA | TRBJ1-2 | TRBV5-6 | NA | TGTGCCAGCAGCTGGAAGGGGAACGCGTGGCGTGGCTACACCTTC | CASSWKGNAWRGYTF
NA | TRBJ1-2 | TRBV20-1 | many | TGCAGTGCTAGTGTGGGCGAAAAGGGGATTTCTGGTGGCTACACCTTC | CSASVGEKGISGGYTF
TRBD1 | TRBJ1-2 | TRBV29-1 | NA | TGCAGCGTTGAAAGACAGGGGTATGGCTACACCTTC | CSVERQGYGYTF